The text below deals with one TCR beta chain. The repertoire was sequenced with immunoSEQ multiplex PCR; TCRdb's copy has only in-frame clones and lacks some. The sample lists around 320,000 clones, roughly 86% occurring once. These data are taken from a study of blood T cell repertoires in COVID-19. At the level of the study: Collection of acute and convalescent COVID-19 samples took place in the United States, Italy and Spain. T cells, B-cell-depleted T cells, or PBMCs provided the cDNA or gDNA that served as material.

The receptor comes from a woman between 25 and 40 years old with COVID-19, enrolled during active disease. Sample: peripheral blood.

CDR3 in DNA: TGTGCCAGCAGTTACACCGCGGGCATTAACTATGGCTACACCTTC. It codes for CASSYTAGINYGYTF. The rearrangement uses TRBV6-5 and TRBJ1-2, with unresolved D. There are 15 residues in the CDR3. From germline, CDR1 is MNHEY and CDR2 SVGAGI. V lost 2 bases and J 1 base, leaving 11 bases between the germline ends.